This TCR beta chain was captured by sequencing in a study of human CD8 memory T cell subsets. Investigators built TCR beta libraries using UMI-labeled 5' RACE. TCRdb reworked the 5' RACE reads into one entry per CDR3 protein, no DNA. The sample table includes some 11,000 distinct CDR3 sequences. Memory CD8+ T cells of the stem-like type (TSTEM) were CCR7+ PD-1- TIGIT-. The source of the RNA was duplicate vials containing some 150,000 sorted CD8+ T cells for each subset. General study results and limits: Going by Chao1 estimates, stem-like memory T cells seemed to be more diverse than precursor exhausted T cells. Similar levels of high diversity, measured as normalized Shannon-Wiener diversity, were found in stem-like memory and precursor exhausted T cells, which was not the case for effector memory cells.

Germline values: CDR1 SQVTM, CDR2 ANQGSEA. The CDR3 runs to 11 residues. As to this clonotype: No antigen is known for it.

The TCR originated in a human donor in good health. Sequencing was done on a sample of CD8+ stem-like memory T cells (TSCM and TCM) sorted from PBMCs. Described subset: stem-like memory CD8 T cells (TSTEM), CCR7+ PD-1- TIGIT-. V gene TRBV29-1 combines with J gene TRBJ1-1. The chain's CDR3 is CSVEDTSEAFF.